The 22 T cell receptor beta chains reported below all come from one sample, sequenced in a study of human T cells and chemical hapten exposure. TCRdb reprocessed the RACE reads via MiXCR and lists one record per CDR3 protein. The repertoire consists of around 300,000 distinct CDR3 sequences, with around 7.3% occurring once and the leading ten covering 1.2%. This sample's time point: pre-sensitization, week 0. The treatment here: therapeutic diphenylcyclopropenone sensitization with weekly scalp DPC. This specimen consisted of whole blood, obtained in connection with sensitization to the hapten diphenylcyclopropenone (DPC). These receptors originate from a man between 18 and 29 years old with alopecia areata. Some clones in this sample may be carry-over from other donors' samples.

The genes are TRBV25-1 and TRBJ2-3; no clear D. V was pared by 1 base and J by 0 bases, with 5 bases between. CDR1 and CDR2 (germline): MGHDK, SYGVNS. The CDR3 length is 14 residues. This CDR3 reads CASSESGSTDTQYF. The CDR3 bases are TGTGCCAGCAGTGAATCGGGTAGCACAGATACGCAGTATTTT.

This clonotype turned up a few times. The V call is TRBV12-3 or TRBV12-4, the J call TRBJ2-5; TRBD1 might be the D (5 bases). Trimming pared 2 bases from V and 0 bases from J, leaving 13 bases between. The CDR3 sequence is 16 residues long. This CDR3 is CASSLWGSGYQETQYF. As DNA, the CDR3 is TGTGCCAGCAGTTTATGGGGCAGTGGGTACCAAGAGACCCAGTACTTC.

The V gene is TRBV6-2 or TRBV6-3, the J gene TRBJ1-1; 9 bases are a match to TRBD1. The CDR3 runs 16 residues. Germline V CDR1 and CDR2: MNHEY, SVGEGT. V lost 2 bases and J lost 4; bases outside the gene matches: 8. This CDR3 is CASSYTGQGGVTEAFF. CDR3 in DNA: TGTGCCAGCAGTTACACGGGACAGGGCGGGGTCACTGAAGCTTTCTTT.

As to this clonotype: As the CDR3 is not closed by the conserved phenylalanine or tryptophan, this likely results from a read error. The gene calls are TRBV7-9 and TRBJ1-2; 7 nucleotides line up with TRBD1. The V gene end was trimmed by 0 bases and the J gene end by 0 bases; junction bases not matched to a gene: 4. CDR1 and CDR2 (germline): SEHNR, FQNEAQ (reference sequence). The CDR3 consists of 16 residues. CDR3: CASSLAPQGANYGYTL. CDR3 sequence (DNA): TGTGCCAGCAGCTTAGCCCCGCAGGGGGCTAACTATGGCTACACCCTC.

This clonotype was detected only a few times. The J gene is TRBJ1-2, the V gene TRBV6-2 or TRBV6-3; tentative D call: TRBD1 (5 bases). The CDR3 runs to 13 residues. V was pared by 2 bases and J by 4 bases, with 8 bases between. Germline V lookup: CDR1 MNHEY, CDR2 SVGEGT. Here the CDR3 DNA reads TGTGCCAGCAGTTACCCAGGGCCCTATGGCTACACCTTC. Translated: CASSYPGPYGYTF.

This chain uses TRBV14 with TRBJ2-5; no firm D call. Germline-derived CDR1 and CDR2 are SGHDN and FVKESK. V lost 4 bases to trimming and J lost 4 bases, with 13 bases between them. The CDR3 is made up of 14 amino acids. The CDR3 reads CASSPKTKSETQYF. The CDR3 bases are TGTGCCAGCAGCCCTAAAACTAAATCAGAGACCCAGTACTTC.

Only a few counts were recorded for this clonotype. The rearrangement joins TRBV20-1 to TRBJ2-1, with a tentative D call TRBD2 (6 bases). Germline values: CDR1 DFQATT, CDR2 SNEGSKA (reference sequence). The CDR3 length is 14 residues. V was clipped by 3 bases and J by 0 bases, with 9 bases between them. CDR3 sequence: CSARGDSSYNEQFF. In nucleotides, the CDR3 is TGCAGTGCTAGGGGGGACTCCTCCTACAATGAGCAGTTCTTC.

V usage is TRBV4-1 and J usage is TRBJ1-6; D is undetermined. V lost 5 bases and J lost 7, with 12 bases in between. Per germline, CDR1 MGHRA and CDR2 YSYEKL. The CDR3 spans 14 residues. CDR3 in amino acids: CASSEIIGNSPLHF. The CDR3 DNA reads TGCGCCAGCAGCGAGATAATTGGGAATTCACCCCTCCACTTT.

This clonotype occurred many times. This chain links TRBV7-2 with TRBJ1-6; possible D gene TRBD1, 5 bases. CDR1 SGHTA and CDR2 FQGNSA come from the germline V gene. V was pared by 5 bases and J by 10 bases, with 18 bases between. This CDR3 spans 15 amino acids. CDR3 sequence reads: CASSLPAGGISPLHF. CDR3 in DNA: TGTGCCAGCAGCCTTCCGGCGGGGGGGATCTCACCCCTCCACTTT. The complete variable domain, with remaining parts taken from reference TRBV7-2 and TRBJ1-6, reads GAGVSQSPSNKVTEKGKDVELRCDPISGHTALYWYRQSLGQGLEFLIYFQGNSAPDKSGLPSDRFSAERTGGSVSTLTIQRTQQEDSAVYLCASSLPAGGISPLHFGNGTRLTVT.

The chain employs TRBV7-2 and TRBJ2-3; TRBD2 is a possible D gene (7 bases). The CDR3 has 15 amino acids. Germline-derived CDR1 and CDR2 are SGHTA and FQGNSA. The V and J ends lost 2 bases and 2 bases respectively, with 11 bases between them. CDR3 nucleotide sequence: TGTGCCAGCAGCTTACATGCGGGGGCCACAGATACGCAGTATTTT. Protein: CASSLHAGATDTQYF.

This rearrangement joins TRBV7-2 to TRBJ2-6; 10 nucleotides line up with TRBD1. The CDR3 has 18 residues. CDR1 and CDR2 from the germline V gene are SGHTA and FQGNSA. The ends lost 4 bases at V and 0 bases at J; junction bases unmatched: 6. CDR3 sequence reads: CASSSDRGLNSGANVLTF. The DNA for the CDR3 is TGTGCCAGCAGCTCCGACAGGGGGCTAAACTCTGGGGCCAACGTCCTGACTTTC. The full variable domain, completed using reference TRBV7-2 and TRBJ2-6, is GAGVSQSPSNKVTEKGKDVELRCDPISGHTALYWYRQSLGQGLEFLIYFQGNSAPDKSGLPSDRFSAERTGGSVSTLTIQRTQQEDSAVYLCASSSDRGLNSGANVLTFGAGSRLTVL.

This clonotype has a count of ten or more. The rearrangement joins TRBV15 to TRBJ2-3, with D perhaps matching TRBD1 or TRBD2 (6 bases each). The CDR3 runs to 17 residues. V lost 0 bases, J lost 6 bases, and 19 bases lay in between. CDR1 LNHNV and CDR2 YYDKDF come from the germline V gene (reference sequence). CDR3 sequence: CATSRERGHSRGDTQYF. The CDR3 bases are TGTGCCACCAGCAGAGAGCGGGGACACTCGCGAGGGGATACGCAGTATTTT. The full variable domain, in which reference TRBV15 and TRBJ2-3 provide the parts outside the CDR3, is DAMVIQNPRYQVTQFGKPVTLSCSQTLNHNVMYWYQQKSSQAPKLLFHYYDKDFNNEADTPDNFQSRRPNTSFCFLDIRSPGLGDTAMYLCATSRERGHSRGDTQYFGPGTRLTVL.

The chain couples TRBV7-8 to TRBJ1-2, with 7 bases identical to TRBD1. CDR1 and CDR2 (germline): SGHVS, FQNEAQ. The V gene end was trimmed by 5 bases and the J gene end by 2 bases; junction bases not matched to a gene: 5. The CDR3 extends over 14 amino acids. CDR3 sequence (DNA): TGTGCCAGCAGCGTAGGGGACAGAAACTATGGCTACACCTTC. Translation: CASSVGDRNYGYTF.

J is TRBJ1-2 and V is TRBV19; D is ambiguous. The CDR3 length is 12 residues. V was cut by 4 bases and J by 2 bases, with 5 bases left in between. Germline assignment: CDR1 LNHDA and CDR2 SQIVND (reference sequence). The CDR3 region has the DNA TGTGCCAGTAGTACCTCCAACTATGGCTACACCTTC. It specifies CASSTSNYGYTF.

This clonotype was recorded many times. The chain recombines TRBV9 with TRBJ2-7, with a tentative D call TRBD1 (6 bases). This CDR3 region has 14 residues. With 3 bases removed from V and 7 bases from J, the gap between germline ends came to 17 bases. Germline assignment: CDR1 SGDLS and CDR2 YYNGEE. CDR3 in amino acids: CASSAATGSGEQYF. Here the CDR3 DNA reads TGTGCCAGCAGCGCAGCCACAGGGTCGGGGGAGCAGTACTTC.

This clonotype was counted a few times. This chain links TRBV11-1 with TRBJ2-1; D unresolved. This CDR3 is built from 15 residues. V shed 1 base and J shed 2 bases, with 9 bases lying between them. Germline values: CDR1 SGHAT, CDR2 FQDESV (reference sequence). CDR3 sequence: CASSLGLPPYNEQFF. The CDR3 bases are TGTGCCAGCAGCTTAGGACTCCCACCCTACAATGAGCAGTTCTTC.

The table lists this clonotype with a few counts. This chain connects TRBV7-2 to TRBJ1-3; 12 bases line up with TRBD1. V trimming: 6 bases; J trimming: 6 bases; junction bases outside the gene matches: 9. Germline-derived CDR1 and CDR2 are SGHTA and FQGNSA. The CDR3 contains 16 residues. This CDR3 reads CASRSHVGQGANTIYF. The CDR3 DNA is TGTGCCAGCAGATCCCACGTGGGACAGGGGGCAAACACCATATATTTT.

This clonotype was recorded at least ten times. J is TRBJ1-6 and V is TRBV5-5; TRBD1 agrees at 10 bases. The V gene end was trimmed by 4 bases and the J gene end by 9 bases; junction bases not matched to a gene: 7. CDR3 length: 15 amino acids. Per germline, CDR1 SGHKS and CDR2 YYEKEE (reference sequence). The CDR3 region is CASSKDRGKGSPLHF. CDR3 nucleotides: TGTGCCAGCAGCAAGGACAGGGGGAAAGGTTCACCCCTCCACTTT.

The chain couples TRBV12-3 or TRBV12-4 to TRBJ1-6, with unresolved D. The CDR3 runs to 16 residues. V lost 4 bases, J lost 7 bases, and 17 bases lay in between. CDR3 nucleotides: TGTGCCAGCAGTTCTGCCGGAGGTTATCAAAATTCACCCCTCCACTTT. Translated, it gives CASSSAGGYQNSPLHF.

This clonotype has just a few counts. CDR3 loop: CASRYQTGSGTEAFF. The CDR3 nucleotides read TGTGCCAGCAGATACCAGACAGGATCGGGCACTGAAGCTTTCTTT. The V gene is TRBV28, the J gene TRBJ1-1, with D possibly TRBD1 on 6 matching bases. The germline V gene has CDR1 MDHEN and CDR2 SYDVKM. V shed 6 bases and J shed 4 bases, with 18 bases lying between them. CDR3 length: 15 residues.

There are many counts of this clonotype. The chain employs TRBV29-1 and TRBJ1-6; 8 bases agree with TRBD1. The J segment lost 10 bases and the V segment lost 7 bases, leaving 9 bases of the junction unmatched. This CDR3 contains 13 residues. The germline CDR1 and CDR2 sequences are SQVTM and ANQGSEA. The CDR3 DNA follows: TGCAGCGGTCAACAGGGGGAAGGCTCACCCCTCCACTTT. This codes for CSGQQGEGSPLHF.

This clonotype was seen a handful of times. One junction end disagrees with the germline gene, perhaps due to a read error. The V gene is TRBV7-6, the J gene TRBJ1-1; 7 bases fit TRBD1. CDR3 size: 12 residues. Germline V CDR1 and CDR2: SGHVS, FNYEAQ. The CDR3 is CASSLGGEGQTF. DNA for the CDR3: TGTGCCAGCAGCTTAGGGGGAGAGGGACAGACATTT.